This T cell receptor (beta chain) was identified in a study of early T cells in non-severe SARS-CoV-2 infection. Study as a whole: Sequencing of unsorted whole blood was done on bulk RNA, leaving chains unpaired.

This clonotype was detected many times. The germline V and J ends were trimmed by 7 bases and 1 base, with 23 bases remaining between them. There are 17 residues in the CDR3. CDR1 and CDR2 (germline): SGDLS, YYNGEE. TCRdb re-called the 5' RACE reads with MiXCR, one entry per CDR3 protein. The table shows about 33,000 distinct CDR3 sequences, with over 4.5% occurring only once. The V call is TRBV9, the J call TRBJ1-1; no clear D. The sequence derives from an adult who was a healthcare worker with PCR-confirmed SARS-CoV-2 infection or an uninfected control (not recorded which). Sequencing was done on a sample of whole blood. The CDR3 DNA reads as TGTGCCAGCGGAAGTTACTCAGGCGCAGGAACGAACACTGAAGCTTTCTTT. Translation: CASGSYSGAGTNTEAFF.